This entry lists 21 T cell receptor beta chains sequenced from one sample in a study of control samples from healthy donors and cancer patients. Data came from immunoSEQ multiplex PCR; TCRdb stores just in-frame clones and leaves some out. The sample carries 150,000 to 200,000 clones, approximately 92% recorded once. Material: blood. All receptors come from a man aged 18 to 29 in good health.

V and J are TRBV4-1 and TRBJ2-1; 7 bases fit TRBD2. Trimming at V came to 3 bases and at J to 9 bases, leaving 11 bases not matched to a gene. From germline, CDR1 is MGHRA and CDR2 YSYEKL. The CDR3 runs to 15 residues. CDR3 protein: CASSHSGGGSSEQFF. CDR3 sequence (DNA): TGCGCCAGCAGCCATAGTGGGGGGGGTTCGTCTGAGCAGTTCTTC.

The chain employs TRBV6-2 or TRBV6-3 and TRBJ2-1; D unclear. Trimming shortened V by 4 bases and J by 4 bases, and 14 bases separated the two germline ends. The CDR3 spans 15 residues. Germline loops: CDR1 MNHEY, CDR2 SVGEGT. In DNA, the CDR3 is TGTGCCAGCAGTTCTCCCGGACGGAATTACAATGAGCAGTTCTTC. Amino acid sequence: CASSSPGRNYNEQFF.

The gene calls are TRBV6-6 and TRBJ1-1, with D unresolved. The V end was cut by 7 bases, the J end by 5 bases, with 14 bases between. Per the germline V gene, CDR1 is MNHNY and CDR2 is SVGAGI (reference sequence). The CDR3 is 13 residues long. Written as DNA, the CDR3 is TGTGCCAGCACTTCGCAGCTCGGGACTGAAGCTTTCTTT. It yields the protein CASTSQLGTEAFF.

The V and J genes are TRBV3-1 (or the pseudogene TRBV3-2) and TRBJ1-1; D possibly corresponds to TRBD1 (5 bases). The CDR3 sequence is 12 residues long. The ends were cut back, 8 bases at V and 5 bases at J, with 12 bases in the middle. Germline values: CDR1 LGHDT, CDR2 YNNKEL (reference sequence). The CDR3 DNA sequence: TGTGCCAGCCGCGGGGGGAGTACTGAAGCTTTCTTT. Its translation is CASRGGSTEAFF.

J is TRBJ2-3 and V is TRBV7-6, with 7 positions matching TRBD1. V trimming: 0 bases; J trimming: 5 bases; junction bases outside the gene matches: 8. The CDR3 runs 16 residues. From germline, CDR1 is SGHVS and CDR2 FNYEAQ. The CDR3 spells CASSLALDRVGDTQYF. The CDR3 DNA follows: TGTGCCAGCAGCTTAGCGCTAGACAGGGTAGGAGATACGCAGTATTTT.

V and J are TRBV30 and TRBJ1-6, with TRBD1 identical over 8 bases. The germline V gene has CDR1 GTSNPN and CDR2 SVGIG (reference sequence). The J segment lost 5 bases and the V segment lost 2 bases, leaving 5 bases of the junction unmatched. This CDR3 has 15 amino acids. CDR3 amino acids: CAWSRGTGNNSPLHF. CDR3 DNA sequence: TGTGCCTGGAGTAGGGGGACAGGAAATAATTCACCCCTCCACTTT.

The chain has TRBV5-4 and TRBJ2-1, with TRBD2 matching 7 bases. CDR1 SGHNT and CDR2 YYREEE come from the germline V gene (reference sequence). This CDR3 is built from 15 residues. V lost 3 bases and J lost 4; bases outside the gene matches: 7. Here the CDR3 DNA reads TGTGCCAGCAGCTGGGGGGGGACCTCGTACAATGAGCAGTTCTTC. Protein product: CASSWGGTSYNEQFF.

V is TRBV24-1 and J is TRBJ1-2; D is uncertain. Between the trimmed V and J ends, which lost 2 bases and 5 bases, there was a span of 2 bases. In germline, CDR1 is KGHDR, CDR2 SFDVKD. This CDR3 is 11 amino acids long. CDR3 sequence: CATSDWYGYTF. DNA for the CDR3: TGTGCCACCAGTGATTGGTATGGCTACACCTTC.

For this clone: The junction shows a germline mismatch at one end, possibly a read error. The V call is TRBV9, the J call TRBJ2-7, with TRBD1 matching over 9 bases. The germline V gene has CDR1 SGDLS and CDR2 YYNGEE. The CDR3 totals 14 residues. The CDR3 protein is CASSLGQGSYDQYF. The CDR3 DNA reads as TGTGCCAGCAGCCTAGGACAGGGGTCCTACGATCAGTACTTC.

This rearrangement joins TRBV6-5 to TRBJ2-7; 9 bases match TRBD2. Trimming removed 10 bases from V and 3 bases from J; junction bases left unmatched: 10. Germline V lookup: CDR1 MNHEY, CDR2 SVGAGI. This CDR3 spans 14 amino acids. CDR3 residues: CATQRAGGLYEQYF. The DNA of the CDR3 is TGTGCCACCCAACGAGCGGGGGGACTCTACGAGCAGTACTTC.

This sequence joins TRBV15 and TRBJ2-2; D not certain. Germline-derived CDR1 and CDR2 are LNHNV and YYDKDF (reference sequence). Trimming took off 5 bases at V and 1 base at J, with 11 bases between the two ends. The CDR3 sequence is 15 residues long. This chain's CDR3 is CATSDPRQNTGELFF. In DNA form, the CDR3 reads TGTGCCACCAGCGACCCCAGACAGAACACCGGGGAGCTGTTTTTT.

This chain's CDR3 is CAWSGLQGNTEAFF. In DNA form, the CDR3 reads TGTGCCTGGAGTGGATTGCAGGGTAACACTGAAGCTTTCTTT. The V call is TRBV30, the J call TRBJ1-1; tentative D call: TRBD1 (5 bases). The germline CDR1 and CDR2 sequences are GTSNPN and SVGIG (reference sequence). V was cut by 1 base and J by 2 bases, with 11 bases left in between. The CDR3 has 14 residues. The full variable domain, in which reference TRBV30 and TRBJ1-1 provide the parts outside the CDR3, is SQTIHQWPATLVQPVGSPLSLECTVEGTSNPNLYWYRQAAGRGLQLLFYSVGIGQISSEVPQNLSASRPQDRQFILSSKKLLLSDSGFYLCAWSGLQGNTEAFFGQGTRLTVV.

The chain combines TRBV28 with TRBJ2-7; weak D call: TRBD1 (6 bases). This CDR3 has 13 amino acids. Trimming cost V 2 bases and J 2 bases, with 7 bases left between them. Germline lookup yields CDR1 MDHEN and CDR2 SYDVKM. The CDR3 region has the DNA TGTGCCAGCAGTTTAGCAGGGGCCTACGAGCAGTACTTC. The encoded protein is CASSLAGAYEQYF.

This rearrangement joins TRBV7-9 to TRBJ1-6; D ambiguous. Germline V gene lookup returns CDR1 SEHNR and CDR2 FQNEAQ (reference sequence). V shed 5 bases and J shed 5 bases, with 16 bases lying between them. The length of the CDR3 is 16 residues. The CDR3 protein is CASSPLNGPDNSPLHF. CDR3 in DNA: TGTGCCAGCAGCCCACTAAACGGACCTGATAATTCACCCCTCCACTTT.

The rearrangement links TRBV30 to TRBJ1-2; 7 nucleotides agree with TRBD1. V dropped 0 bases and J dropped 4; count of bases not matched to a gene: 8. The CDR3 covers 15 residues. The V gene's germline CDR1 is GTSNPN and CDR2 SVGIG (reference sequence). CDR3 region: CAWSVVQGVVYGYTF. The CDR3 region has the DNA TGTGCCTGGAGTGTGGTTCAGGGGGTTGTCTATGGCTACACCTTC.

V is TRBV2 and J is TRBJ1-3, with TRBD1 as a possible D gene (6 bases). This CDR3 is 14 amino acids long. Germline CDR1 reads SNHLY; CDR2 reads FYNNEI. V was pared by 3 bases and J by 6 bases, with 12 bases between. In DNA, the CDR3 is TGTGCCAGCAGTGAGGGGGGCGCGATAAACACCATATATTTT. This translates into CASSEGGAINTIYF.

The rearrangement links TRBV28 to TRBJ1-4, with D possibly TRBD1 on 5 matching bases. Germline loops: CDR1 MDHEN, CDR2 SYDVKM. Between the trimmed V and J ends, which lost 4 bases and 6 bases, there was a span of 18 bases. The CDR3 covers 16 residues. In nucleotides, the CDR3 is TGTGCCAGCAGTTCCCTAGTGGGAGGGGTTTATGAAAAACTGTTTTTT. It translates to CASSSLVGGVYEKLFF.

The gene calls are TRBV5-8 and TRBJ2-4, with D unresolved. Germline assignment: CDR1 SGHTS and CDR2 YDEGEE. The length of the CDR3 is 15 residues. With 1 base removed from V and 1 base from J, the gap between germline ends came to 9 bases. This chain's CDR3 is CASSLRGGAKNIQYF. In DNA, the CDR3 is TGTGCCAGCAGCTTGCGTGGTGGGGCCAAAAACATTCAGTACTTC.

This chain connects TRBV28 to TRBJ2-7; D is perhaps TRBD2 (6 bases). The CDR3 length is 14 residues. The V and J ends lost 2 bases and 2 bases respectively, with 10 bases between them. The germline V gene has CDR1 MDHEN and CDR2 SYDVKM. The CDR3 bases are TGTGCCAGCAGTTTAACGGGAGTCCCCTACGAGCAGTACTTC. This gives the protein CASSLTGVPYEQYF.

The V call is TRBV6-4, the J call TRBJ2-7; D is unclear. CDR1 and CDR2 from the germline V gene are MRHNA and SNTAGT. V was cut by 0 bases and J by 7 bases, with 7 bases left in between. CDR3 length: 12 amino acids. The CDR3: CASSDSNREQYF. The CDR3 region has the DNA TGTGCCAGCAGTGACTCGAATAGGGAGCAGTACTTC.

The V gene is TRBV2, the J gene TRBJ1-4; D is uncertain. Germline CDR1 SNHLY, CDR2 FYNNEI. This CDR3 is 11 amino acids long. Deletions cut 4 bases from V and 7 bases from J, with 4 bases between. DNA for the CDR3: TGTGCCAGCAGTGTAAGTGAAAAACTGTTTTTT. Translating it yields CASSVSEKLFF.